Each of the 21 T cell receptor beta chains below was sequenced from the same sample in a study of cytotoxic CD8 clonotypes in ibrutinib-treated CLL. Using immunoSEQ multiplex PCR, the repertoire was profiled, and TCRdb retains in-frame clones only, with some absent. The repertoire holds over 9,000 clones, with around 81% as singletons. The sequences come from PBMCs, collected at disease progression, from a patient treated with ibrutinib. The origin of the receptors is a human donor with chronic lymphocytic leukemia.

V usage is TRBV7-3 and J usage is TRBJ2-5; D is possibly TRBD2 (6 bases). Germline V gene data show CDR1 as SGHTA and CDR2 as FQGTGA. The length of the CDR3 is 13 residues. The germline V and J ends were trimmed by 2 bases and 3 bases, with 7 bases remaining between them. The CDR3 reads CASSLGGEETQYF. As DNA, the CDR3 is TGTGCCAGCAGCTTAGGAGGGGAAGAGACCCAGTACTTC.

The chain joins TRBV27 to TRBJ2-7, with D perhaps TRBD2 (5 bases). The CDR3 totals 13 residues. In germline, CDR1 is MNHEY, CDR2 SMNVEV (reference sequence). V was trimmed by 5 bases and J by 5 bases, leaving 13 bases between them. The CDR3 loop reads CASSPSLANEQYF. CDR3 nucleotides: TGTGCCAGCAGTCCTAGCCTAGCCAACGAGCAGTACTTC.

V usage is TRBV7-2 and J usage is TRBJ2-1; possible D gene TRBD2, 6 bases. This CDR3 region has 15 residues. The ends were cut back, 5 bases at V and 0 bases at J, with 11 bases in the middle. Germline V lookup: CDR1 SGHTA, CDR2 FQGNSA. The CDR3 nucleotides read TGTGCCAGCAGCGTAAAGACTAGCTCCTACAATGAGCAGTTCTTC. It yields the protein CASSVKTSSYNEQFF.

The chain has TRBV9 and TRBJ1-2; D remains ambiguous. Germline CDR1 is SGDLS and CDR2 is YYNGEE. With 0 bases removed from V and 5 bases from J, the gap between germline ends came to 17 bases. This CDR3 has 16 residues. CDR3 coding DNA: TGTGCCAGCAGCGTAGGCTTAGAGGGATTGGATTATGGCTACACCTTC. Translated, it gives CASSVGLEGLDYGYTF.

By sample fraction, this clone is large. The V call is TRBV6-1, the J call TRBJ2-1, with D perhaps matching TRBD2 (5 bases). Germline CDR1 MNHNS, CDR2 SASEGT. The CDR3 extends over 15 amino acids. V dropped 5 bases and J dropped 0 bases, with 11 bases sitting between them. CDR3 amino acids: CASSRAENSYNEQFF. The CDR3, as DNA: TGTGCCAGCAGTCGAGCGGAAAACTCCTACAATGAGCAGTTCTTC.

The chain links TRBV7-9 to TRBJ1-3; 10 nucleotides match TRBD1. CDR3 size: 15 residues. Germline loops: CDR1 SEHNR, CDR2 FQNEAQ (reference sequence). The trim removed 5 bases at V and 2 bases at J, leaving 3 bases unmatched. The CDR3 here is CASSRQGAAGNTIYF. CDR3 coding DNA: TGTGCCAGCAGCAGACAGGGGGCGGCTGGAAACACCATATATTTT.

The chain combines TRBV11-3 with TRBJ2-1; D may be TRBD2 (6 bases). V was cut by 1 base and J by 7 bases, with 11 bases left in between. Germline-derived CDR1 and CDR2 are SGHNT and YENEEA. CDR3 length: 14 residues. The CDR3 protein is CASSLAIADNEQFF. The CDR3 bases are TGTGCCAGCAGCTTAGCGATAGCGGATAATGAGCAGTTCTTC.

The chain recombines TRBV19 with TRBJ1-3; unclear D gene. V was pared by 6 bases and J by 0 bases, with 9 bases between. This CDR3 contains 14 residues. Germline V gene data show CDR1 as LNHDA and CDR2 as SQIVND (reference sequence). The CDR3 loop is CASSLGSSGNTIYF. In nucleotides, the CDR3 is TGTGCCAGTAGCCTCGGGAGCTCTGGAAACACCATATATTTT.

The chain links TRBV2 to TRBJ2-7, with 11 bases identical to TRBD1. The trim removed 6 bases at V and 5 bases at J, leaving 6 bases unmatched. Germline loops: CDR1 SNHLY, CDR2 FYNNEI. The CDR3 runs 14 residues. The CDR3 loop reads CASRQGQGVHEQYF. CDR3 sequence (DNA): TGTGCCAGCAGGCAGGGACAGGGGGTCCACGAGCAGTACTTC.

The V and J genes are TRBV6-5 and TRBJ2-2; D remains unclear. Trimming pared 5 bases from V and 6 bases from J, leaving 13 bases between. There are 14 residues in the CDR3. CDR1 and CDR2 (germline): MNHEY, SVGAGI. The CDR3: CASSLSYSAGELFF. In DNA, the CDR3 is TGTGCCAGCAGTCTCTCATACAGCGCCGGGGAGCTGTTTTTT.

The chain recombines TRBV28 with TRBJ2-6, with 7 bases aligning to TRBD2. The CDR3 is 17 residues long. The V and J ends lost 4 bases and 2 bases, in that order; junction bases with no gene match: 8. CDR1 MDHEN and CDR2 SYDVKM come from the germline V gene. CDR3 protein: CASSSHGLVAGANVLTF. The CDR3 coding sequence is TGTGCCAGCAGTTCCCATGGACTAGTGGCTGGGGCCAACGTCCTGACTTTC.

The chain couples TRBV6-5 to TRBJ2-1; TRBD2 agrees at 8 bases. Germline values: CDR1 MNHEY, CDR2 SVGAGI. The junction had 4 bases not matched to a gene; V was cut back by 6 bases and J by 0 bases. This CDR3 is built from 15 residues. CDR3 bases: TGTGCCAGCAGCCGGGGGGGGACCTCCTACAATGAGCAGTTCTTC. It is translated as CASSRGGTSYNEQFF.

V and J are TRBV5-1 and TRBJ2-7; 8 bases are a match to TRBD2. The ends lost 2 bases at V and 4 bases at J; junction bases unmatched: 5. The CDR3 is 14 amino acids. In germline, CDR1 is SGHRS, CDR2 YFSETQ. The CDR3 reads CASSLTGGPYEQYF. The CDR3 DNA sequence: TGCGCCAGCAGCTTAACGGGAGGGCCTTACGAGCAGTACTTC.

The J gene is TRBJ2-1, the V gene TRBV2, with 10 bases matching TRBD2. The CDR3 loop spans 15 amino acids. V dropped 6 bases and J dropped 10; count of bases not matched to a gene: 12. Germline CDR1 and CDR2: SNHLY and FYNNEI. The CDR3 sequence is CASRVLAGFSLEQFF. CDR3 DNA sequence: TGTGCCAGCAGAGTACTAGCGGGATTTTCTTTGGAGCAGTTCTTC.

The chain links TRBV28 to TRBJ1-4, with D uncertain. Trimming took off 3 bases at V and 8 bases at J, with 13 bases between the two ends. Germline values: CDR1 MDHEN, CDR2 SYDVKM. The CDR3 totals 14 residues. This CDR3 reads CASSFFAQVEKLFF. The CDR3 coding sequence is TGTGCCAGCAGTTTTTTTGCACAAGTCGAAAAACTGTTTTTT.

This clone appeared once. The chain has TRBV7-9 and TRBJ2-2, with a possible D match to TRBD2 (6 bases). Germline V CDR1 and CDR2: SEHNR, FQNEAQ (reference sequence). The CDR3 totals 15 residues. V was clipped by 5 bases and J by 6 bases, with 16 bases between them. The CDR3 DNA reads as TGTGCCAGCAGCCCCCTAGCGATGTTCCCCGGGGAGCTGTTTTTT. Translation gives CASSPLAMFPGELFF.

The V and J genes are TRBV28 and TRBJ2-1; 14 positions agree with TRBD2. There are 18 residues in the CDR3. V was pared by 5 bases and J by 8 bases, with 14 bases of the junction left unmatched. The germline V gene has CDR1 MDHEN and CDR2 SYDVKM. CDR3 in amino acids: CASSTVDGLAGGRYEQFF. The CDR3 DNA sequence: TGTGCCAGCAGTACCGTCGACGGACTAGCGGGAGGACGGTATGAGCAGTTCTTC.

This sequence joins TRBV5-1 and TRBJ2-1; TRBD1 agrees at 9 bases. Trimming took 3 bases from V and 7 from J; bases not matched to a gene: 2. The CDR3 runs to 13 residues. Germline CDR1 and CDR2: SGHRS and YFSETQ. The CDR3 nucleotides read TGCGCCAGCAGCTACGGACAGGGGAATGAGCAGTTCTTC. Encoded protein: CASSYGQGNEQFF. Based on the CDR3 plus reference TRBV5-1 and TRBJ2-1, the full variable domain is KAGVTQTPRYLIKTRGQQVTLSCSPISGHRSVSWYQQTPGQGLQFLFEYFSETQRNKGNFPGRFSGRQFSNSRSEMNVSTLELGDSALYLCASSYGQGNEQFFGPGTRLTVL.

The chain recombines TRBV19 with TRBJ2-1; 9 nucleotides line up with TRBD1. The CDR3 runs 15 residues. J gave up 9 bases and V 4 bases, and 10 bases lay outside the gene matches. Germline loops: CDR1 LNHDA, CDR2 SQIVND (reference sequence). CDR3 residues: CASSRTQGAGGEQFF. The CDR3 region has the DNA TGTGCCAGTAGTAGGACACAGGGGGCGGGCGGTGAGCAGTTCTTC.

The rearrangement uses TRBV7-2 and TRBJ2-1; 12 bases match TRBD2. Germline CDR1 is SGHTA and CDR2 is FQGNSA. V gave up 5 bases and J gave up 5 bases; unmatched junction bases: 4. The CDR3 extends over 15 amino acids. CDR3 residues: CASSPWTSGDNEQFF. For the CDR3, the DNA is TGTGCCAGCAGCCCATGGACTAGCGGGGACAATGAGCAGTTCTTC.

This rearrangement joins TRBV28 to TRBJ2-1; a weak D match, TRBD2 (5 bases). The V end lost 5 bases, the J end lost 8 bases, and 13 bases lay between the germline ends. The length of the CDR3 is 13 residues. Germline V gene data show CDR1 as MDHEN and CDR2 as SYDVKM. The CDR3 is CASSKASSHEQFF. The CDR3 coding sequence is TGTGCCAGCAGTAAGGCTAGCAGCCATGAGCAGTTCTTC.